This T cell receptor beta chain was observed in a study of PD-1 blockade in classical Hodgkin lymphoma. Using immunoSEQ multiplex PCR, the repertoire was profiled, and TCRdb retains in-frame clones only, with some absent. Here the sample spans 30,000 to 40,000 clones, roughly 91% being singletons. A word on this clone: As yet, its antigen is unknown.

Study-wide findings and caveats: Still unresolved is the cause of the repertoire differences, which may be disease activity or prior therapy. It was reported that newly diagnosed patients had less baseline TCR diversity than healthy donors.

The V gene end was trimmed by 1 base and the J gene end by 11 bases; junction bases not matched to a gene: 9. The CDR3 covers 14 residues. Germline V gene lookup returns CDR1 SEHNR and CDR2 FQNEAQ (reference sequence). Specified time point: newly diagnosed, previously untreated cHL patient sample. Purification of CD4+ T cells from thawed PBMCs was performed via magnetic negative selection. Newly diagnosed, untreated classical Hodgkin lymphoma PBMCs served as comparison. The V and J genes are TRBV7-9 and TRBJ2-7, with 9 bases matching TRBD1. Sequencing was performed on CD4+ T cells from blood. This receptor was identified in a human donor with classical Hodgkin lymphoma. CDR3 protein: CASSLEGDRASEYF. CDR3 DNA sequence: TGTGCCAGCAGCTTAGAAGGGGACAGGGCCTCGGAGTACTTC. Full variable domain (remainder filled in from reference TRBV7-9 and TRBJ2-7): DTGVSQNPRHKITKRGQNVTFRCDPISEHNRLYWYRQTLGQGPEFLTYFQNEAQLEKSRLLSDRFSAERPKGSFSTLEIQRTEQGDSAMYLCASSLEGDRASEYFGPGTRLTVT.